This TCR beta chain was sequenced during a study of cytomegalovirus exposure and HLA in healthy donors. Donors likely had unrecorded immune exposures despite being nominally healthy when sampled. This clone was counted once. What it recognizes is unknown. Broader study findings: In an earlier analysis, most TCR beta V segments were productive about 90% or about 30% of the time. In a later analysis, an Asian-associated ancestry cluster reportedly showed fewer N-insertions than the roughly 700-donor mean.

The PCR used 60 Vbeta and 13 Jbeta primers. The assay was immunoSEQ multiplex PCR, and TCRdb's table has in-frame clones only and misses some. The table includes under 95,000 clones, around 81% detected once. The TCR was taken from a male donor in good health and CMV-seronegative. Sequencing used PBMCs.

CDR3 in amino acids: CASSRERLKQFF. In nucleotides, the CDR3 is TGTGCCAGCAGTCGCGAGCGGCTTAAGCAGTTCTTC. J is TRBJ2-1 and V is TRBV7-8; D is possibly TRBD2 (5 bases). The germline V gene encodes CDR1 SGHVS and CDR2 FQNEAQ. CDR3 length: 12 amino acids. The germline V and J ends were trimmed by 6 bases and 11 bases, with 14 bases remaining between them.